These 6 T cell receptor beta chains share one sample of origin, sequenced in a study of low-dose radiotherapy and immunotherapy resistance in tumors. The time point here: before trial treatment. Alpha and beta chains were covered, as first-strand cDNA relied on TRAV- and TRBV-specific primers. A roughly 19-cycle PCR with a constant-region primer and V-primer adapter amplified TCRs. Each CDR3 protein gets one entry after TCRdb re-called the reads with MiXCR. The sample lists 75,000 to 95,000 distinct CDR3 sequences, under 9.5% occurring once. The sample in question was PBMCs, obtained before treatment. The receptors originated from a male donor with prostate cancer.

This clonotype was recorded many times. The V gene is TRBV6-5, the J gene TRBJ2-7; 10 bases agree with TRBD2. CDR1 and CDR2 from the germline V gene are MNHEY and SVGAGI. The length of the CDR3 is 15 residues. V shed 0 bases and J 3 bases; nucleotides not matched to a gene: 2. CDR3 sequence reads: CASSYSSSGGYEQYF. CDR3 nucleotides: TGTGCCAGCAGTTACTCGTCTAGCGGGGGCTACGAGCAGTACTTC.

This clonotype was observed at least ten times. Written as DNA, the CDR3 is TGTGCCAGCACCCCAGCGTGGGATACTGATTCACCCCTCCACTTT. Amino acid sequence: CASTPAWDTDSPLHF. J is TRBJ1-6 and V is TRBV5-4; D not resolved. Germline assignment: CDR1 SGHNT and CDR2 YYREEE (reference sequence). V was cut by 6 bases and J by 8 bases, with 18 bases left in between. This CDR3 has 15 residues. The full variable domain, with the rest looked up from reference TRBV5-4 and TRBJ1-6, is ETGVTQSPTHLIKTRGQQVTLRCSSQSGHNTVSWYQQALGQGPQFIFQYYREEENGRGNFPPRFSGLQFPNYSSELNVNALELDDSALYLCASTPAWDTDSPLHFGNGTRLTVT.

This clonotype occurred many times. The CDR3 here is CASSVGYPANEQFF. CDR3 DNA sequence: TGTGCCAGCAGTGTCGGCTACCCGGCCAATGAGCAGTTCTTC. This chain joins TRBV2 and TRBJ2-1; D gene uncertain. The CDR3 runs to 14 residues. Per the germline V gene, CDR1 is SNHLY and CDR2 is FYNNEI. With 4 bases removed from V and 6 bases from J, the gap between germline ends came to 13 bases.

This clonotype was seen at least ten times. V usage is TRBV4-1 and J usage is TRBJ2-3; D call uncertain. CDR3 length: 16 amino acids. Germline V gene data show CDR1 as MGHRA and CDR2 as YSYEKL. V was cut by 1 base and J by 3 bases, with 14 bases left in between. The CDR3 region has the DNA TGCGCCAGCAGCCAAGTTAACCTTGTAGTGACAGATACGCAGTATTTT. It yields the protein CASSQVNLVVTDTQYF.

This clonotype appeared many times. V and J are TRBV6-2 or TRBV6-3 and TRBJ2-3; D remains ambiguous. Trimming stripped 2 bases from V and 9 bases from J, with 6 bases between. The CDR3 totals 11 residues. CDR1 and CDR2 (germline): MNHEY, SVGEGT. The CDR3, as DNA: TGTGCCAGCAGTTACCCGGAGACGCAGTATTTT. Its protein product is CASSYPETQYF.

This clonotype came up many times. The V and J genes are TRBV29-1 and TRBJ2-5; 10 bases match TRBD2. The V and J ends lost 4 bases and 4 bases, in that order; junction bases with no gene match: 3. The CDR3 spans 13 residues. Germline assignment: CDR1 SQVTM and CDR2 ANQGSEA. Here the CDR3 DNA reads TGCAGCGTTGGAGCGGGAGGGCGAGAGACCCAGTACTTC. The encoded protein is CSVGAGGRETQYF.